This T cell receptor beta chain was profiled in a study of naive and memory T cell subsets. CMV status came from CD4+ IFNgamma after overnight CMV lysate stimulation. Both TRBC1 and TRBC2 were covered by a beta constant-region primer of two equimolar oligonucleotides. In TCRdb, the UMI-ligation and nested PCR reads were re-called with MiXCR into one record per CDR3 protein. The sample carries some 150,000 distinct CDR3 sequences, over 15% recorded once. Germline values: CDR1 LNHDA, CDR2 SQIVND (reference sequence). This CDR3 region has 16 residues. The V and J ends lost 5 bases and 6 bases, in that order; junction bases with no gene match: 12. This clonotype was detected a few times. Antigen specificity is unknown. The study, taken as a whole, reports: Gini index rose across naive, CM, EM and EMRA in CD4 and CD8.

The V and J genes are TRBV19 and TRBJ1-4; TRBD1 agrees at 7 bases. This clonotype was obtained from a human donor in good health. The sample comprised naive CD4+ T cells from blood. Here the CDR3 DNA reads TGTGCCAGTAGTTCTCCCAACAGGGGAGTGGATGAAAAACTGTTTTTT. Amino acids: CASSSPNRGVDEKLFF.